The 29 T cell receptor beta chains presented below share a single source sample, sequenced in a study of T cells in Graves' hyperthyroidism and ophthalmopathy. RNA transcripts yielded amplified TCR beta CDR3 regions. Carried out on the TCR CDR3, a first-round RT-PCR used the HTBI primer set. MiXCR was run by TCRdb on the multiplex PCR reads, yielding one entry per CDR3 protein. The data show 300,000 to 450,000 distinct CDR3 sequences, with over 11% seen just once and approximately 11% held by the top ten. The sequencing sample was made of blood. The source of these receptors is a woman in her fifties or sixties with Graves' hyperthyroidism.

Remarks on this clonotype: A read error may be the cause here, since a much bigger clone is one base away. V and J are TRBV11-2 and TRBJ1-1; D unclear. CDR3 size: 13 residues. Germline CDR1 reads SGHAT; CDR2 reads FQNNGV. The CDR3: CASSLGFNTGAFF. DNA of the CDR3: TGTGCCAGCAGCTTAGGTTTTAACACTGGAGCTTTCTTT.

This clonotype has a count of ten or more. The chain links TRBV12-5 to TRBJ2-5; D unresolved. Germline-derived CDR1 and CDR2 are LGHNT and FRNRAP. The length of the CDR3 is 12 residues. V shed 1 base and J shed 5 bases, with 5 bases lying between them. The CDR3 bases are TGTGCTAGTGGTTTGGGGAGCGAGACCCAGTACTTC. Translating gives CASGLGSETQYF.

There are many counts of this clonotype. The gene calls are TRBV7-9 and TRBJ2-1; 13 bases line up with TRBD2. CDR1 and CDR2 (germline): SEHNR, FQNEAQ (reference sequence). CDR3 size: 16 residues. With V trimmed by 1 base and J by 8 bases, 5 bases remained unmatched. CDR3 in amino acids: CASSLDGLAGAYEQFF. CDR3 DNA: TGTGCCAGCAGCTTAGACGGACTAGCGGGAGCGTATGAGCAGTTCTTC.

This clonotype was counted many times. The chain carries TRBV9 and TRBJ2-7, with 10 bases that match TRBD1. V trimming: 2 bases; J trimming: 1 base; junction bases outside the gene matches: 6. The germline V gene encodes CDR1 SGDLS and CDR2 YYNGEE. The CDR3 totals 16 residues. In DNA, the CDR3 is TGTGCCAGCAGCGTTTCCTGGACAGGGGGATCCTACGAGCAGTACTTC. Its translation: CASSVSWTGGSYEQYF. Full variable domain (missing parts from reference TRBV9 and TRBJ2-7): DSGVTQTPKHLITATGQRVTLRCSPRSGDLSVYWYQQSLDQGLQFLIQYYNGEERAKGNILERFSAQQFPDLHSELNLSSLELGDSALYFCASSVSWTGGSYEQYFGPGTRLTVT.

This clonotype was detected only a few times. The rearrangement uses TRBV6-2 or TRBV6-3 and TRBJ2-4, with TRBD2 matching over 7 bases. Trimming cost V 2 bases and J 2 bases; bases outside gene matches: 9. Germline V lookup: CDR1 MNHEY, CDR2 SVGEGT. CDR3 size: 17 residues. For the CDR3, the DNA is TGTGCCAGCAGTTACGGTCCTAGCGGTAGTTCCAAAAACATTCAGTACTTC. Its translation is CASSYGPSGSSKNIQYF.

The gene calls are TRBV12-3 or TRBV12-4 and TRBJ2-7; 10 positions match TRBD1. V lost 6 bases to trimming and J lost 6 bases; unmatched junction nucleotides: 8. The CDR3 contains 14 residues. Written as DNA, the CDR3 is TGTGCCAGCAGACTGACAGGGGGCTGGGGCGAGCAGTACTTC. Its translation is CASRLTGGWGEQYF.

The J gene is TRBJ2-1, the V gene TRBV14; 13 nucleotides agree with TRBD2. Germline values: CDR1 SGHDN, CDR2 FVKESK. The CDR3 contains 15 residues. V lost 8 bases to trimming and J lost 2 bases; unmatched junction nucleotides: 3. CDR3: CASAGLAGTYNEQFF. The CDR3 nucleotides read TGTGCCAGCGCGGGACTAGCGGGGACCTACAATGAGCAGTTCTTC.

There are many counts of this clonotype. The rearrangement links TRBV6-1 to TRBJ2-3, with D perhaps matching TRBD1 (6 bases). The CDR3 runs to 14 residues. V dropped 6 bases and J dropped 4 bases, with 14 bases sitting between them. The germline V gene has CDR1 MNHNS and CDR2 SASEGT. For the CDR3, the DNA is TGTGCCAGCAGCAGACCTACAGGGTCAGATACGCAGTATTTT. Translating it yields CASSRPTGSDTQYF.

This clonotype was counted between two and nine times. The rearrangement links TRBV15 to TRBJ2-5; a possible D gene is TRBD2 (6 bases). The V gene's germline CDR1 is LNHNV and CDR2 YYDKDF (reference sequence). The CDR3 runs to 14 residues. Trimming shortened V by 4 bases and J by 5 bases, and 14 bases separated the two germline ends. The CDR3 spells CATSTRGRFETQYF. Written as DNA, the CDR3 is TGTGCCACCAGCACCCGGGGGAGGTTTGAGACCCAGTACTTC.

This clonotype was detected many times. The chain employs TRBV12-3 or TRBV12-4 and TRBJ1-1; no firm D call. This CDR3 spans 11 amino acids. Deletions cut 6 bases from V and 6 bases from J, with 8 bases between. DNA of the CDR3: TGTGCCAGCAGCGTCATGGCTGAAGCTTTCTTT. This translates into CASSVMAEAFF.

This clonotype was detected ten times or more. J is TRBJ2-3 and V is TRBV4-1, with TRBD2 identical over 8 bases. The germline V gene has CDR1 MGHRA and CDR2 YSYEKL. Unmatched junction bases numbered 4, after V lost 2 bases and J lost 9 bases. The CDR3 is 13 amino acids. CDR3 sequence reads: CASSQTTSGTQYF. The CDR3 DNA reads TGCGCCAGCAGCCAAACAACTAGCGGCACGCAGTATTTT.

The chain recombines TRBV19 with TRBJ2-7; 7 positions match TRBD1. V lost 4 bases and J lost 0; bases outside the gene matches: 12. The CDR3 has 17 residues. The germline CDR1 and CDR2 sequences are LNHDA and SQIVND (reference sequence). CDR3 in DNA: TGTGCCAGTAGTAAGGGAGAGTGGGGACAGCTCTCCTACGAGCAGTACTTC. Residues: CASSKGEWGQLSYEQYF.

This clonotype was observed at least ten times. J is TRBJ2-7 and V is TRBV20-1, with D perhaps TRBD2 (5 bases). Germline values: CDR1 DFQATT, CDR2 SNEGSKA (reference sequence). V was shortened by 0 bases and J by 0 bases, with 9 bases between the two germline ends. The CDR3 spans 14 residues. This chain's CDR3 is CSARERVSSYEQYF. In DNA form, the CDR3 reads TGCAGTGCTAGAGAGCGGGTGAGCTCCTACGAGCAGTACTTC.

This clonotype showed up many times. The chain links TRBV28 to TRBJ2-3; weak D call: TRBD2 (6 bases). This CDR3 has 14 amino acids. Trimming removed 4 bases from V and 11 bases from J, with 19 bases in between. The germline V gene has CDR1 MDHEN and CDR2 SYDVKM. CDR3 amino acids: CASSWGGGDPEQYF. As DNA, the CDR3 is TGTGCCAGCAGTTGGGGTGGAGGGGACCCGGAGCAGTATTTT.

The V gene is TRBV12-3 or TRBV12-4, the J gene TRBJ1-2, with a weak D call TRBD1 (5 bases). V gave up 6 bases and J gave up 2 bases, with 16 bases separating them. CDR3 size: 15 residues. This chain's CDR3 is CASRGRGGPNYGYTF. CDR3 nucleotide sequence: TGTGCCAGCAGGGGACGGGGAGGTCCAAACTATGGCTACACCTTC.

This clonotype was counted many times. DNA for the CDR3: TGCAGTGCCAATAATCCTAGCGGTAACATCGGTAATGAGCAGTTCTTC. Protein sequence: CSANNPSGNIGNEQFF. The chain employs TRBV20-1 and TRBJ2-1; 7 positions agree with TRBD2. Germline V gives CDR1 DFQATT, CDR2 SNEGSKA (reference sequence). The CDR3 runs to 16 residues. The V gene end was trimmed by 6 bases and the J gene end by 7 bases; junction bases not matched to a gene: 18.

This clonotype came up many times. This CDR3 is CAIRPGLAGVETQYF. The CDR3 DNA follows: TGTGCCATCAGACCGGGACTAGCGGGAGTAGAGACCCAGTACTTC. The chain recombines TRBV10-3 with TRBJ2-5; 14 bases match TRBD2. Per germline, CDR1 ENHRY and CDR2 SYGVKD. The CDR3 runs to 15 residues. J was trimmed by 4 bases and V by 6 bases; bases with no gene match: 4.

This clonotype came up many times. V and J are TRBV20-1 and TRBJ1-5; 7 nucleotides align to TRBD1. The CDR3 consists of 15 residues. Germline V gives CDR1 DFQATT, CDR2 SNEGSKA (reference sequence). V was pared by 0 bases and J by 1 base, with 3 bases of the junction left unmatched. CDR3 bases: TGCAGTGCTAGAGACAGGGGGTCGAGCAATCAGCCCCAGCATTTT. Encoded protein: CSARDRGSSNQPQHF.

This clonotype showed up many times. The CDR3 DNA follows: TGTGCCAGCAGTTCGCGGGACAAACTTCAGCCCCAGCATTTT. Its translation: CASSSRDKLQPQHF. The gene calls are TRBV27 and TRBJ1-5; possibly TRBD1 for D (6 bases). This CDR3 contains 14 residues. Germline V gene sequence: CDR1 MNHEY, CDR2 SMNVEV (reference sequence). The V and J ends lost 4 bases and 6 bases respectively, with 13 bases between them.

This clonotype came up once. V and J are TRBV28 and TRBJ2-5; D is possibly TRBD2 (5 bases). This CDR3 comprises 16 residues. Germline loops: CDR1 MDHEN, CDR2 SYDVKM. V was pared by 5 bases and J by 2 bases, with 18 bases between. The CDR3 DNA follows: TGTGCCAGCAGTCCCCGAGGGAGCGGAGAACAAGAGACCCAGTACTTC. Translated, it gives CASSPRGSGEQETQYF.

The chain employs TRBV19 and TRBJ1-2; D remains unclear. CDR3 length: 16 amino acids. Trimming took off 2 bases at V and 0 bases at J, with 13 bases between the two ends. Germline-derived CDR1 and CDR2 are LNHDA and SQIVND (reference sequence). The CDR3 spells CASSIHRRGANYGYTF. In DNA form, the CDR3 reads TGTGCCAGTAGTATACACCGACGGGGAGCTAACTATGGCTACACCTTC. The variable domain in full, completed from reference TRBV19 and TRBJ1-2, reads DGGITQSPKYLFRKEGQNVTLSCEQNLNHDAMYWYRQDPGQGLRLIYYSQIVNDFQKGDIAEGYSVSREKKESFPLTVTSAQKNPTAFYLCASSIHRRGANYGYTFGSGTRLTVV.

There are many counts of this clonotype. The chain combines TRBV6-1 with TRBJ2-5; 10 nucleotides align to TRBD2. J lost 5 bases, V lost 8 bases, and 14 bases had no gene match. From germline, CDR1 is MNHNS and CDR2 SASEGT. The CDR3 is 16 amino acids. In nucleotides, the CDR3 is TGTGCCAGCTCAGGGACTAGCGAGAGACCTAGGGAGACCCAGTACTTC. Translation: CASSGTSERPRETQYF.

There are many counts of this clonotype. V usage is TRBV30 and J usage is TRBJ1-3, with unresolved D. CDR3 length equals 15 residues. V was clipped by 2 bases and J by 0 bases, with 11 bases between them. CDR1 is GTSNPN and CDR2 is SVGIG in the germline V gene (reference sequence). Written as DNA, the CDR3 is TGTGCCTGGAGTCCCCCCTGGTCCTCTGGAAACACCATATATTTT. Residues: CAWSPPWSSGNTIYF.

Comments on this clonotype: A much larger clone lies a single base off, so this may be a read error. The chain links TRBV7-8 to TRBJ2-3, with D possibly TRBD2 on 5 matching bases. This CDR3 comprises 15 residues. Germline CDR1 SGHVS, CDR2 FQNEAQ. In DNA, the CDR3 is TGTACCAGCAGATCGAGGCGCGGGAGCACAGATACGCAGTATTTT. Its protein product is CTSRSRRGSTDTQYF.

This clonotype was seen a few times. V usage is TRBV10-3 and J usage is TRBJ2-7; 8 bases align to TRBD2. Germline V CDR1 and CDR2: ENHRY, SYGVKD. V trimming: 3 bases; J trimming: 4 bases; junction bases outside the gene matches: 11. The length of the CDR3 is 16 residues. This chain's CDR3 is CAISDPRVAGRYEQYF. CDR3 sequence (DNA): TGTGCCATCAGTGACCCTCGGGTAGCGGGAAGGTACGAGCAGTACTTC.

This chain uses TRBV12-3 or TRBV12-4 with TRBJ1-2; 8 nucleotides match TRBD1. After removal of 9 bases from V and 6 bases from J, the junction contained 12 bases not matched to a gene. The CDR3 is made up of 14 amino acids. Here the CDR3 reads CASRGGQGAHGYTF. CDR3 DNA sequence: TGTGCCAGTAGAGGGGGGCAGGGGGCTCATGGCTACACCTTC.

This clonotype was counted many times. This chain's CDR3 is CSVVSRAMNTEAFF. CDR3 bases: TGCAGCGTTGTCTCTAGGGCGATGAACACTGAAGCTTTCTTT. The rearrangement links TRBV29-1 to TRBJ1-1, with D hard to call. This CDR3 has 14 amino acids. Per the germline V gene, CDR1 is SQVTM and CDR2 is ANQGSEA. The V end was cut by 4 bases, the J end by 0 bases, with 12 bases between.

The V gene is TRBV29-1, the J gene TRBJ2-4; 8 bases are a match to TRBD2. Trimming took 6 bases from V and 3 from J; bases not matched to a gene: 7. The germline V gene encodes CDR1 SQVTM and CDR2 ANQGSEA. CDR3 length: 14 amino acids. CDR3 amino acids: CSVIRGGDKNIQYF. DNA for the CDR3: TGCAGCGTCATCCGGGGGGGAGACAAAAACATTCAGTACTTC.

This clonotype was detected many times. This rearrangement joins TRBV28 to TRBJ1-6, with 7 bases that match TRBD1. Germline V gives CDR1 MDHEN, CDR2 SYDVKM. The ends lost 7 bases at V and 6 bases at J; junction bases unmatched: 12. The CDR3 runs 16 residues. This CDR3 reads CASTHGGGQLNSPLHF. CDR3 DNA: TGTGCCAGCACCCATGGAGGGGGACAGCTTAATTCACCCCTCCACTTT.